A single sample gave rise to the 22 T cell receptor beta chains below, sequenced in a study of metastatic and nonmetastatic thyroid tumors. MiXCR reprocessed the PCR reads for TCRdb. This table has approximately 8,000 clones, roughly 30% appearing once. Not a single patient had been given any form of treatment at any point before undergoing thyroid surgery. What was sequenced was adjacent normal tissue. The receptors were gathered from a female donor with papillary thyroid cancer or a benign thyroid nodule (not recorded which). Some clones in this sample may be carry-over from other donors' samples.

The chain couples TRBV11-2 to TRBJ1-5; 7 nucleotides match TRBD1. Germline V gene sequence: CDR1 SGHAT, CDR2 FQNNGV. The V gene end was trimmed by 3 bases and the J gene end by 0 bases; junction bases not matched to a gene: 14. This CDR3 spans 19 amino acids. In DNA, the CDR3 is TGTGCCAGCAGCTTGTACAGGGGTGGTACGGGTATTAGCAATCAGCCCCAGCATTTT. Translation: CASSLYRGGTGISNQPQHF. Using reference TRBV11-2 and TRBJ1-5 for the parts outside the CDR3, the full variable domain is EAGVAQSPRYKIIEKRQSVAFWCNPISGHATLYWYQQILGQGPKLLIQFQNNGVVDDSQLPKDRFSAERLKGVDSTLKIQPAKLEDSAVYLCASSLYRGGTGISNQPQHFGDGTRLSIL.

V is TRBV11-2 and J is TRBJ1-5; D remains ambiguous. CDR1 SGHAT and CDR2 FQNNGV come from the germline V gene. The V and J ends lost 2 bases and 0 bases respectively, with 8 bases between them. The CDR3 consists of 15 residues. This CDR3 is CASSLTGDSNQPQHF. The CDR3 DNA is TGTGCCAGCAGCTTAACGGGTGATAGCAATCAGCCCCAGCATTTT.

This clone is medium-sized (0.01 to 0.1%) by share. The rearrangement links TRBV11-2 to TRBJ1-3; D is undetermined. Trimming removed 4 bases from V and 4 bases from J, with 17 bases in between. The V gene's germline CDR1 is SGHAT and CDR2 FQNNGV. The length of the CDR3 is 16 residues. CDR3 residues: CASSSPLTETGNTIYF. The CDR3 bases are TGTGCCAGCAGCTCCCCCCTAACAGAAACCGGAAACACCATATATTTT.

This clone came up a few times. The chain is built from TRBV11-2 and TRBJ2-7; a possible D gene is TRBD1 (5 bases). Trimming left V 0 bases short and J 10 bases short, with 13 bases between. CDR1 SGHAT and CDR2 FQNNGV come from the germline V gene. The CDR3 length is 13 residues. DNA for the CDR3: TGTGCCAGCAGCTTAGATCATAAAGGGGAACAGTACGTC. Translated: CASSLDHKGEQYV.

This rearrangement joins TRBV5-4 to TRBJ2-6; D possibly corresponds to TRBD2 (6 bases). Trimming removed 1 base at V and 1 base at J, with 9 bases between. Germline CDR1 reads SGHNT; CDR2 reads YYREEE (reference sequence). The CDR3 length is 16 residues. The CDR3 protein is CASSLTEGSGANVLTF. The CDR3 bases are TGTGCCAGCAGCTTGACGGAGGGGTCTGGGGCCAACGTCCTGACTTTC.

The chain has TRBV2 and TRBJ2-7, with 11 bases aligning to TRBD2. V gave up 2 bases and J gave up 6 bases; unmatched junction bases: 12. The CDR3 is made up of 17 amino acids. The germline V gene has CDR1 SNHLY and CDR2 FYNNEI. Written as DNA, the CDR3 is TGTGCCAGCAGTGAACCCCCTAGCGGGAGGAAGGTAGGCGAGCAGTACTTC. Translated: CASSEPPSGRKVGEQYF.

CDR3 DNA sequence: TGTGCCAGCAGCGCCGAAGGAACTCAAGAGACCCAGTACTTC. The encoded protein is CASSAEGTQETQYF. The rearrangement joins TRBV9 to TRBJ2-5; D call uncertain. Germline V gene sequence: CDR1 SGDLS, CDR2 YYNGEE. V was clipped by 3 bases and J by 2 bases, with 11 bases between them. This CDR3 spans 14 amino acids.

The table lists this clone with many counts. The J gene is TRBJ1-2, the V gene TRBV18; the D gene is possibly TRBD1 (6 bases). Germline CDR1 KGHSH, CDR2 LQKENI. The CDR3 is made up of 17 amino acids. V gave up 2 bases and J gave up 0 bases, with 16 bases separating them. CDR3 in DNA: TGTGCCAGCTCACCAGGGGCAGGGGAGATCTCTAACTATGGCTACACCTTC. Translated, it gives CASSPGAGEISNYGYTF.

This sequence joins TRBV4-2 and TRBJ2-1, with TRBD2 matching 7 bases. Germline V CDR1 and CDR2: LGHNA, YNFKEQ. This CDR3 has 16 residues. V trimming: 3 bases; J trimming: 10 bases; junction bases outside the gene matches: 15. CDR3 loop: CASSQETSVRKGEQFF. The CDR3 DNA is TGTGCCAGCAGCCAGGAAACTAGCGTGAGGAAGGGAGAGCAGTTCTTC.

The V gene is TRBV12-3 or TRBV12-4, the J gene TRBJ2-7; TRBD2 matches at 7 bases. Germline trimming cut 6 bases from V and 5 bases from J; bases unmatched to any gene: 10. CDR3 length: 14 amino acids. As DNA, the CDR3 is TGTGCCAGCAGATCAAGCGGGATCGACCACGAGCAGTACTTC. This codes for CASRSSGIDHEQYF.

This clone occurred many times. The CDR3 spells CASSRLAGGPTSTDTQYF. In DNA form, the CDR3 reads TGTGCCAGCAGCCGACTAGCGGGAGGGCCGACTAGCACAGATACGCAGTATTTT. This chain joins TRBV5-4 and TRBJ2-3; TRBD2 matches at 14 bases. The CDR3 runs 18 residues. Trimming took 4 bases from V and 0 from J; bases not matched to a gene: 7. Per germline, CDR1 SGHNT and CDR2 YYREEE (reference sequence).

This clone is a singleton in its sample. The chain couples TRBV11-1 to TRBJ2-3; 10 bases are a match to TRBD2. The CDR3 loop spans 16 amino acids. The trim removed 4 bases at V and 3 bases at J, leaving 7 bases unmatched. Germline-derived CDR1 and CDR2 are SGHAT and FQDESV (reference sequence). The CDR3 nucleotides read TGTGCCAGCAGCTCGGACAGCGGGGGGGTTACAGATACGCAGTATTTT. This codes for CASSSDSGGVTDTQYF. The full variable domain, with the rest looked up from reference TRBV11-1 and TRBJ2-3, is EAEVAQSPRYKITEKSQAVAFWCDPISGHATLYWYRQILGQGPELLVQFQDESVVDDSQLPKDRFSAERLKGVDSTLKIQPAELGDSAMYLCASSSDSGGVTDTQYFGPGTRLTVL.

The chain combines TRBV6-1 with TRBJ2-7; TRBD2 matches at 9 bases. From germline, CDR1 is MNHNS and CDR2 SASEGT. The CDR3 is 15 residues long. The ends lost 5 bases at V and 6 bases at J; junction bases unmatched: 11. The CDR3 here is CASSTPGLAITEQYF. As DNA, the CDR3 is TGTGCCAGCAGTACCCCGGGACTAGCTATTACCGAGCAGTACTTC.

This clone is medium-sized (0.01 to 0.1%) within its sample. V is TRBV11-2 and J is TRBJ1-1; D is uncertain. Per germline, CDR1 SGHAT and CDR2 FQNNGV. V lost 4 bases to trimming and J lost 8 bases, with 8 bases between them. The CDR3 is 11 amino acids. DNA of the CDR3: TGTGCCAGCAGCTCGCGTACGGAAGCTTTCTTT. It codes for CASSSRTEAFF.

This clone is deemed medium-sized (0.01 to 0.1%). The CDR3 reads CASTLRRAGGVKNEQFF. The CDR3 DNA reads TGTGCCAGCACCCTGAGGCGGGCGGGAGGGGTAAAAAATGAGCAGTTCTTC. The chain uses TRBV6-5 and TRBJ2-1, with 9 bases aligning to TRBD2. Unmatched junction bases numbered 17, after V lost 7 bases and J lost 7 bases. CDR3 length: 17 amino acids. Per the germline V gene, CDR1 is MNHEY and CDR2 is SVGAGI.

The V and J genes are TRBV5-5 and TRBJ1-1, with no clear D. CDR1 is SGHKS, CDR2 YYEKEE, per germline (reference sequence). CDR3 length: 15 residues. The germline V and J ends were trimmed by 0 bases and 0 bases, with 9 bases remaining between them. CDR3 nucleotides: TGTGCCAGCAGCTTGGTAGGGTTATTGAACACTGAAGCTTTCTTT. Amino acid sequence: CASSLVGLLNTEAFF.

There are many counts of this clone. The V and J genes are TRBV30 and TRBJ2-7; the match to TRBD2 covers 9 bases. The CDR3 spans 16 residues. The germline V gene has CDR1 GTSNPN and CDR2 SVGIG (reference sequence). J was trimmed by 7 bases and V by 2 bases; bases with no gene match: 15. In nucleotides, the CDR3 is TGTGCCTGGAGTCACAGGGGTGGGCTAGCGGGACGGGAGCAGTACTTC. It yields the protein CAWSHRGGLAGREQYF.

Only a few counts were recorded for this clone. The chain is built from TRBV27 and TRBJ2-7, with 9 bases matching TRBD2. Trimming took 4 bases from V and 0 from J; bases not matched to a gene: 1. Germline V gene sequence: CDR1 MNHEY, CDR2 SMNVEV (reference sequence). This CDR3 has 14 amino acids. The CDR3 DNA reads TGTGCCAGCAGTTGGACTAGCGACTCCTACGAGCAGTACTTC. Translating gives CASSWTSDSYEQYF.

This clone was observed a handful of times. Without the conserved terminal phenylalanine or tryptophan, this CDR3 likely stems from a read error. Because the CDR3's place on the DNA is in doubt, the DNA is left out and the CDR3 is given as listed by TCRdb. This chain uses TRBV27 with TRBJ2-2. CDR1 and CDR2 from the germline V gene are MNHEY and SMNVEV (reference sequence). The CDR3 comprises 15 residues, both ends counted. This chain's CDR3 is CASSLGSLGTGELLL.

Only a few counts were recorded for this clone. The gene calls are TRBV2 and TRBJ2-1; tentatively, D is TRBD2 (6 bases). CDR1 and CDR2 from the germline V gene are SNHLY and FYNNEI. This CDR3 is built from 14 residues. V gave up 8 bases and J gave up 4 bases, with 15 bases separating them. In DNA form, the CDR3 reads TGTGCCAGCGGGGTCTGGGCGGGGTACAATGAGCAGTTCTTC. This translates into CASGVWAGYNEQFF.

This clone was counted many times. This sequence joins TRBV3-1 and TRBJ1-1; TRBD1 matches 7 bases. The CDR3 contains 15 residues. In germline, CDR1 is LGHDT, CDR2 YNNKEL (reference sequence). Losses at the gene ends were 4 bases for V and 5 bases for J; bases not matched to a gene: 10. This CDR3 is CASSLSGTERTEAFF. CDR3 sequence (DNA): TGTGCCAGCAGCCTCTCCGGGACAGAGAGGACTGAAGCTTTCTTT.

The rearrangement links TRBV6-5 to TRBJ1-2, with 12 bases identical to TRBD1. CDR3 size: 17 residues. J was trimmed by 7 bases and V by 4 bases; bases with no gene match: 13. Germline CDR1 MNHEY, CDR2 SVGAGI. The CDR3 is CASSFNFWDRGQSGYTF. The CDR3 DNA reads TGTGCCAGCAGTTTTAACTTTTGGGACAGGGGGCAGAGTGGCTACACCTTC.